In its sample, the clone carrying this T cell receptor (beta chain) was seen a few times. Authors of the study amplified TCR beta CDR3 regions from RNA transcripts. First-round RT-PCR with HTBI primers amplified the TCR CDR3 region. TCRdb independently ran MiXCR on the multiplex PCR reads; one entry per CDR3 protein. The sample lists 660,000 or so distinct CDR3 sequences, about a fifth occurring once. This specimen comes from a study of T cells in Graves' hyperthyroidism and ophthalmopathy. This receptor was identified in a man aged 25 to 40 with Graves' ophthalmopathy. The material sequenced was blood.

In nucleotides, the CDR3 is TGTGCCAGCAGCCCCCTGACCAGTCGTCGCACCGGGGAGCTGTTTTTT. Encoded protein: CASSPLTSRRTGELFF. The gene calls are TRBV5-8 and TRBJ2-2; no definite D call. Between the trimmed V and J ends, which lost 4 bases and 4 bases, there was a span of 17 bases. Germline CDR1 is SGHTS and CDR2 is YDEGEE. The CDR3 is made up of 16 amino acids.